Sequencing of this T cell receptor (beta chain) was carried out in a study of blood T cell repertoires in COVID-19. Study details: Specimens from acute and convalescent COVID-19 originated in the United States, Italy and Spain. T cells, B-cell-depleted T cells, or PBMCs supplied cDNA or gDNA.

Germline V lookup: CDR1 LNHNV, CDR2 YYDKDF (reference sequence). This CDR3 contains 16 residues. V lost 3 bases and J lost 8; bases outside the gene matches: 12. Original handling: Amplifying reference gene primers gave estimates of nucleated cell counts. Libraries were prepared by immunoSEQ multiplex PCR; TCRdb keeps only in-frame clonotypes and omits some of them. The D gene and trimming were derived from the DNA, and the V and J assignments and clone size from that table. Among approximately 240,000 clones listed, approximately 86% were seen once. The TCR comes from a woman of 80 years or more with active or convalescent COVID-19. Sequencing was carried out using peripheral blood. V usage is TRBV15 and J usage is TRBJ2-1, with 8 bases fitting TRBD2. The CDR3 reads CATSRGQGLAGHEQFF. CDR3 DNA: TGTGCCACCAGCAGGGGGCAAGGACTAGCAGGGCATGAGCAGTTCTTC.